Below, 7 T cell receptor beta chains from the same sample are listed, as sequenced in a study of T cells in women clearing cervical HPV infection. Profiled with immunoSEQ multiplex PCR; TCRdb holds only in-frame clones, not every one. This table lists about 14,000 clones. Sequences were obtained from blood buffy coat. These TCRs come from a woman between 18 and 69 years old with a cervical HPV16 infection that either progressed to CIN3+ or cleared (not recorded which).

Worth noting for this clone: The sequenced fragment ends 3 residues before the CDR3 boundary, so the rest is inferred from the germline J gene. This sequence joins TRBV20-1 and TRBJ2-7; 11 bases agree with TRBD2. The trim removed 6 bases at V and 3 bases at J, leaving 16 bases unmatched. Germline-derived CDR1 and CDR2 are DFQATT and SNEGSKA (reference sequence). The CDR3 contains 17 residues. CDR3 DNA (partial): TGCAGTGCCACTACTCCCGTCCTAGCGGGAGGAGTCTACGAG. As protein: CSATTPVLAGGVYE. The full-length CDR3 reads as CSATTPVLAGGVYEQYF.

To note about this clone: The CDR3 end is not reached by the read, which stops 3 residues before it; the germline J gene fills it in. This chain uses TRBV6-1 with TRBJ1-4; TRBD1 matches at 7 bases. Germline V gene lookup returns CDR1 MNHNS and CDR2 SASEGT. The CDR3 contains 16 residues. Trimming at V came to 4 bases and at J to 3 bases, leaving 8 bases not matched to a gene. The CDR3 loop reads CASSGDRGRPNEKLFF. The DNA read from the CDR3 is TGTGCCAGCAGTGGTGATAGGGGGCGTCCTAATGAAAAA.

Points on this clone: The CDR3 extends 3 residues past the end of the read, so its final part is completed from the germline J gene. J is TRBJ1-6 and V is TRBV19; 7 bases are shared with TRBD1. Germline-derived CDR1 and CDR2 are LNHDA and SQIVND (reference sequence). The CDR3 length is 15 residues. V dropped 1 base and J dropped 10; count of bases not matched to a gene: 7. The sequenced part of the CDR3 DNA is TGTGCCAGTAGTATAGGACAGGGTCTAAAATCACCC. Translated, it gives CASSIGQGLKSP. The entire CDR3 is CASSIGQGLKSPLHF.

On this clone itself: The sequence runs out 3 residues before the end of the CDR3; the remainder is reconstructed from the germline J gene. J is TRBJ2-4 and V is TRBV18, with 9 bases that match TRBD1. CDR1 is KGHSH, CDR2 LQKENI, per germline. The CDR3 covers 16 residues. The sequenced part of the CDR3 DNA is TGTGCCAGCTCACCAGCCTACAGGGGGCAGGGTCATGGT. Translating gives CASSPAYRGQGHG. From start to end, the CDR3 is CASSPAYRGQGHGQYF.

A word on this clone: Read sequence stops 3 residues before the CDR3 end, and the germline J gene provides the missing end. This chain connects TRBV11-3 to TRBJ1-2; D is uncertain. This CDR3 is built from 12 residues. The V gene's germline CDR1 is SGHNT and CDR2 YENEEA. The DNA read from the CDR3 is TGTGCCAGCAGCTTACAATCCTACGAC. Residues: CASSLQSYD. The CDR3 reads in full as CASSLQSYDYTF. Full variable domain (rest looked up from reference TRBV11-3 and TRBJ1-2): EAGVVQSPRYKIIEKKQPVAFWCNPISGHNTLYWYLQNLGQGPELLIRYENEEAVDDSQLPKDRFSAERLKGVDSTLKIQPAELGDSAVYLCASSLQSYDYTFGSGTRLTVV.

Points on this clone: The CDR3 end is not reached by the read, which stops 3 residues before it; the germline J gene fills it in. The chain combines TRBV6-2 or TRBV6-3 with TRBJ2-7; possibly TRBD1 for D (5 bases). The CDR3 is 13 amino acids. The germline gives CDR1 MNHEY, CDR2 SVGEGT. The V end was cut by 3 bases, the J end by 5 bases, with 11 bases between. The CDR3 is CASSYPPGNEQYF. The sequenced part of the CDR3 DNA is TGTGCCAGCAGTTATCCTCCAGGGAACGAG.

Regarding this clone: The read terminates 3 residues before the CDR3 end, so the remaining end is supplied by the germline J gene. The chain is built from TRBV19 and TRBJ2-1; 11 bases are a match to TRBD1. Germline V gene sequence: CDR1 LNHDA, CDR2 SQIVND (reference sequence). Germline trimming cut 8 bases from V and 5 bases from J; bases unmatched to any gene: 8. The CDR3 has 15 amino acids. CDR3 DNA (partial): TGTGCCAGTTGCGGACGGGACAGGGGGAACAATGAG. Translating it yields CASCGRDRGNNE. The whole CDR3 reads CASCGRDRGNNEQFF.